This T cell receptor (beta chain) was captured by sequencing in a study of CD8 T cells in Susac syndrome. With random hexamers, 0.5 to 1 ug RNA was reverse transcribed. TCRdb fed the immunoSEQ multiplex PCR reads into MiXCR, producing one record per CDR3 protein. The data contain roughly 200,000 distinct CDR3 sequences, roughly 95% of them singletons. The sequencing sample was made of CD8+ T cells from PBMCs. This sequence originates from a human donor with multiple sclerosis.

The CDR3 sequence: CAISESVASLTYNEQFF. CDR3 DNA sequence: TGTGCCATCAGTGAGTCGGTGGCTAGTCTCACCTACAATGAGCAGTTCTTC. The chain uses TRBV10-3 and TRBJ2-1, with D unclear. The CDR3 is 17 amino acids. The ends were cut back, 0 bases at V and 2 bases at J, with 14 bases in the middle. CDR1 and CDR2 from the germline V gene are ENHRY and SYGVKD.